Given below is one T cell receptor (beta chain) in context. The antigen remains unidentified. The data stem from a study of PD-L1 blockade in urothelial cancer. Study overall: Anywhere from 0 to 3 prior chemotherapy regimens had been received by patients. Researchers looked at the blood 3 weeks (second dose) and 6 weeks after treatment began. Median T cell yield from blood was fewer than 150,000.

Study findings and constraints: In blood at 3 weeks, tumor-associated clones expanded more among patients with durable benefit.

This CDR3 spans 13 amino acids. V was clipped by 0 bases and J by 0 bases, with 3 bases between them. Germline loops: CDR1 SGHRS, CDR2 YFSETQ. The assay was immunoSEQ multiplex PCR, and TCRdb's table has in-frame clones only and misses some. In the table there are about 74,000 clones, approximately 81% of which are singletons. V usage is TRBV5-1 and J usage is TRBJ2-5; D is unresolved. The sample in question was PBMCs, obtained around atezolizumab (anti-PD-L1) treatment. The sequence was collected from a man aged 65 to 79 with urothelial cancer. Here the CDR3 DNA reads TGCGCCAGCAGCTTGGTTAACCAAGAGACCCAGTACTTC. It translates to CASSLVNQETQYF.